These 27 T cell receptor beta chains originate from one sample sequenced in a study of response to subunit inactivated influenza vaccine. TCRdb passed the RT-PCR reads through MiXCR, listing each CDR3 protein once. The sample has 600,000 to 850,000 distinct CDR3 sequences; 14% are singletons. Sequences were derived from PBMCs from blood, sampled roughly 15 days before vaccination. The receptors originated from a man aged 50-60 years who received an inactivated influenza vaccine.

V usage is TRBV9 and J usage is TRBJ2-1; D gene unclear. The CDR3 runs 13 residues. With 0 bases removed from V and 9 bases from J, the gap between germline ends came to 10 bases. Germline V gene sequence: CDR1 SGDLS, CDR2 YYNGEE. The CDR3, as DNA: TGTGCCAGCAGCGTAGATCAGGTTGGTGAGCAGTTCTTC. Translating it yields CASSVDQVGEQFF.

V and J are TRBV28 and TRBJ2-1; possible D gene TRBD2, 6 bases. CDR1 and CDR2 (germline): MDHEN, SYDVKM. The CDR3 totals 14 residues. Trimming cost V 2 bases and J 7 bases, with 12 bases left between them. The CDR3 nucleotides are TGTGCCAGCAGTTTAGGTGGGAGGAGAAATGAGCAGTTCTTC. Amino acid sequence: CASSLGGRRNEQFF.

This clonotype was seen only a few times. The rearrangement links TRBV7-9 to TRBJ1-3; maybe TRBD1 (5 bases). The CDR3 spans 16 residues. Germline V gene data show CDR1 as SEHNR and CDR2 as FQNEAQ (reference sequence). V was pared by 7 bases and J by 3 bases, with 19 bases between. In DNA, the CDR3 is TGTGCCAGCACCTATACCGTTGGGGGAGGTGGAAACACCATATATTTT. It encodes CASTYTVGGGGNTIYF.

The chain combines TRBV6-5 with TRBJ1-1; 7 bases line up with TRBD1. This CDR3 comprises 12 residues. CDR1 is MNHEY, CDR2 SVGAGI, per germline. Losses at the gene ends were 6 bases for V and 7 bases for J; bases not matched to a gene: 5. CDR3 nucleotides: TGTGCCAGCAGCCGCCGGGACAGTGAAGCTTTCTTT. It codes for CASSRRDSEAFF.

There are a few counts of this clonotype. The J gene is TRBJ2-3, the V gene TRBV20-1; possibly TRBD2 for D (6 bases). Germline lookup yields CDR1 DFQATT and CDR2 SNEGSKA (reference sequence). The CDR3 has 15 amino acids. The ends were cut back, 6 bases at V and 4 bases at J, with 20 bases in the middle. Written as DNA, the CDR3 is TGCAGTGCCTCTTGGGACTCTGGAATCGCAGATACGCAGTATTTT. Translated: CSASWDSGIADTQYF.

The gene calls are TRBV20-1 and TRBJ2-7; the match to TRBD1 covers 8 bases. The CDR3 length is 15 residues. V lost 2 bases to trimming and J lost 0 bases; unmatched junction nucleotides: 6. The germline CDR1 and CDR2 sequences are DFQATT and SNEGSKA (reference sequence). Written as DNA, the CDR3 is TGCAGTGCTAGATTAAGGACAGGGATCTCCTACGAGCAGTACTTC. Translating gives CSARLRTGISYEQYF.

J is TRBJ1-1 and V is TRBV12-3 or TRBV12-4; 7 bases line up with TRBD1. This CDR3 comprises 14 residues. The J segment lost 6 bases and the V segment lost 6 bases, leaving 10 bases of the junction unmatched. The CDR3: CASRPGQVGAEAFF. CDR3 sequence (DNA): TGTGCCAGCAGACCAGGACAGGTCGGGGCTGAAGCTTTCTTT.

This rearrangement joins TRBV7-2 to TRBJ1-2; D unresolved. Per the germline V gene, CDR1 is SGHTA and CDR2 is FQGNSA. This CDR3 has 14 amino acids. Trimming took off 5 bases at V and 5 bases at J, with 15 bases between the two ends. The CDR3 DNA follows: TGTGCCAGCAGCCTAGAGACACCTTTTTATGGCTACACCTTC. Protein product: CASSLETPFYGYTF.

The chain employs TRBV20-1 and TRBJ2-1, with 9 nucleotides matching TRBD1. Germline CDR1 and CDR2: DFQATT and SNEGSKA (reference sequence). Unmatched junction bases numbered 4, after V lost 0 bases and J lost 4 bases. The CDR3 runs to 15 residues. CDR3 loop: CSARDRDRAYNEQFF. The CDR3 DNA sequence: TGCAGTGCTAGAGATCGGGACAGGGCTTACAATGAGCAGTTCTTC.

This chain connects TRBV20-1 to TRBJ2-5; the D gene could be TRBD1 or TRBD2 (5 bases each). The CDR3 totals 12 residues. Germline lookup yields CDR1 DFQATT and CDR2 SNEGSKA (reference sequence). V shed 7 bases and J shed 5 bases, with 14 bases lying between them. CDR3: CSVPHGAETQYF. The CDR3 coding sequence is TGCAGTGTCCCACACGGGGCGGAGACCCAGTACTTC.

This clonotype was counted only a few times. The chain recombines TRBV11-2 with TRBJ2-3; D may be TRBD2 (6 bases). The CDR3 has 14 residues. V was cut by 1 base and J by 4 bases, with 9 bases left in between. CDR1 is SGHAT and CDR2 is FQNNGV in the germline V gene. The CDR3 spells CASSLVRRADTQYF. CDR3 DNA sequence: TGTGCCAGCAGCTTAGTTCGGAGGGCAGATACGCAGTATTTT.

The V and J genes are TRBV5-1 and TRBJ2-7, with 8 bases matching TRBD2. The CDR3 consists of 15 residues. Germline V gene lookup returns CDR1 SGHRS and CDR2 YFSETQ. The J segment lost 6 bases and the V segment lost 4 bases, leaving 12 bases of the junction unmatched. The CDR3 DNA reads TGCGCCAGCAGCCCCTTCACTAGCGGCCTGGGCGAGCAGTACTTC. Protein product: CASSPFTSGLGEQYF.

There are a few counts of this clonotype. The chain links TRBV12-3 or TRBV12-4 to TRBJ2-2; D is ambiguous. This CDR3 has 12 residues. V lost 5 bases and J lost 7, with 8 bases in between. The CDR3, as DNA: TGTGCCAGCAGTGAACAAATCGGGGAGCTGTTTTTT. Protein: CASSEQIGELFF.

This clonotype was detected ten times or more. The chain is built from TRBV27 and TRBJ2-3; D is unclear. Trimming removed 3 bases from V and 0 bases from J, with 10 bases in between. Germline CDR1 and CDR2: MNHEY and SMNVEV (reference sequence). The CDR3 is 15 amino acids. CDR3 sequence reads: CASSFSGISTDTQYF. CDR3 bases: TGTGCCAGCAGTTTTAGTGGCATTAGCACAGATACGCAGTATTTT.

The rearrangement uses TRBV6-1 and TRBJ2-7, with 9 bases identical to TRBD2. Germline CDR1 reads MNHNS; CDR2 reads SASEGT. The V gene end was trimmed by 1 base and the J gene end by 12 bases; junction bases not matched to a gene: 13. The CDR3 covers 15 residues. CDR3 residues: CASSEVVAGGPGRYF. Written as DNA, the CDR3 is TGTGCCAGCAGTGAAGTAGTTGCGGGAGGGCCCGGTCGGTACTTC.

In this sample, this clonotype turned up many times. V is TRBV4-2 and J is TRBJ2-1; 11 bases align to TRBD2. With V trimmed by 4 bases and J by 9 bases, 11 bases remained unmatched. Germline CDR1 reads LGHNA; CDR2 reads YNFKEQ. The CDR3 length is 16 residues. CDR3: CASSPGLAGGVIEQFF. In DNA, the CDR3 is TGTGCCAGCAGCCCAGGCTTAGCGGGGGGGGTAATTGAGCAGTTCTTC.

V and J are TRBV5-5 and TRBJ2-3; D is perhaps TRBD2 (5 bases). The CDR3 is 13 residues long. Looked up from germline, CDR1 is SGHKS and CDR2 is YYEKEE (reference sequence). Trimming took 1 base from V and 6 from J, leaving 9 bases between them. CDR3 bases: TGTGCCAGCAGCTTGATACTAGTTGATACGCAGTATTTT. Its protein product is CASSLILVDTQYF.

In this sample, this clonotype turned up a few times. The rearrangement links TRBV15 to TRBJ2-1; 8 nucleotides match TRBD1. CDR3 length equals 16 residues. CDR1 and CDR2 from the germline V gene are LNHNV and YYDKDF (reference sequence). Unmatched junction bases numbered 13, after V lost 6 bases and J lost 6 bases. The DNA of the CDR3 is TGTGCCACCAGGTCTCGTTTGGGACAGGCACTCAATGAGCAGTTCTTC. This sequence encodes CATRSRLGQALNEQFF. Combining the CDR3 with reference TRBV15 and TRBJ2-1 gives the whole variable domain DAMVIQNPRYQVTQFGKPVTLSCSQTLNHNVMYWYQQKSSQAPKLLFHYYDKDFNNEADTPDNFQSRRPNTSFCFLDIRSPGLGDTAMYLCATRSRLGQALNEQFFGPGTRLTVL.

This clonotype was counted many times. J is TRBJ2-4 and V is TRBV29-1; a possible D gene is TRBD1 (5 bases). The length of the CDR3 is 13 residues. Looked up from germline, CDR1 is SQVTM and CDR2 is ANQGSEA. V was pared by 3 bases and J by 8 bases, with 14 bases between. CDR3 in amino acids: CSVEGRQGDIQYF. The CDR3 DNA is TGCAGCGTTGAGGGGCGGCAGGGCGACATTCAGTACTTC.

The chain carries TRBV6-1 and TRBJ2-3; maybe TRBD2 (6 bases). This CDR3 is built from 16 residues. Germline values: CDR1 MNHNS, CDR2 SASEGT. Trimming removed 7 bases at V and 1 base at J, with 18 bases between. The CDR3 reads CASTPAVGGGTDTQYF. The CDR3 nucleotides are TGTGCCAGCACCCCCGCAGTGGGGGGAGGCACAGATACGCAGTATTTT.

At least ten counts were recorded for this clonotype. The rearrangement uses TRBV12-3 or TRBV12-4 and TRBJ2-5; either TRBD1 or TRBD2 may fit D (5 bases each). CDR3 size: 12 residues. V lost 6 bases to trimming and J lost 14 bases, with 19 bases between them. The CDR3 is CASRVAPGPSYF. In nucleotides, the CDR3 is TGTGCCAGCAGGGTAGCCCCGGGACCCTCCTACTTC.

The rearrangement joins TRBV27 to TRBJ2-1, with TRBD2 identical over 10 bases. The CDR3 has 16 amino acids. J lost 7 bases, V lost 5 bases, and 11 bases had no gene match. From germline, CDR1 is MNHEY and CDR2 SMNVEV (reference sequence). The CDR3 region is CASSLLLGLALNEQFF. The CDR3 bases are TGTGCCAGCAGTCTCCTACTGGGACTAGCGTTAAATGAGCAGTTCTTC.

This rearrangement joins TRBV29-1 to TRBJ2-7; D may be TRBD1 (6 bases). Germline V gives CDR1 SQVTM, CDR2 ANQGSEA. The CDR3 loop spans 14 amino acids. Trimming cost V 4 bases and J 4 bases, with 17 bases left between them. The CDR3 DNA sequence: TGCAGCGTTGTTGGGGGACACCAATTTTACGAGCAGTACTTC. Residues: CSVVGGHQFYEQYF.

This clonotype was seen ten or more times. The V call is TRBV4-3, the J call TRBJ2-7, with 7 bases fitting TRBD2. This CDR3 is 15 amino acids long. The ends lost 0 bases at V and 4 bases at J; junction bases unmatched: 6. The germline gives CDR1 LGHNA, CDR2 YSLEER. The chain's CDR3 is CASSQDHWGGYEQYF. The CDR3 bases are TGCGCCAGCAGCCAAGATCACTGGGGGGGGTACGAGCAGTACTTC.

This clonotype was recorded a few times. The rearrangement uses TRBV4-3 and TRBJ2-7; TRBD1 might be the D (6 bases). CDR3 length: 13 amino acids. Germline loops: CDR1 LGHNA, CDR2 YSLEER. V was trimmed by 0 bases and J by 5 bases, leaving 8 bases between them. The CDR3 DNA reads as TGCGCCAGCAGCCAAGACAGGGGCCACGAGCAGTACTTC. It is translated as CASSQDRGHEQYF.

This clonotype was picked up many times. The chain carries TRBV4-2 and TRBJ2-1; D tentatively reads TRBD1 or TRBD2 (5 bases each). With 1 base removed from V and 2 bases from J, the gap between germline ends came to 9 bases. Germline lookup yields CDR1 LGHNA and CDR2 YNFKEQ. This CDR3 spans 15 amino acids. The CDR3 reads CASSQGGWAYNEQFF. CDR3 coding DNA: TGTGCCAGCAGCCAAGGGGGGTGGGCCTACAATGAGCAGTTCTTC.

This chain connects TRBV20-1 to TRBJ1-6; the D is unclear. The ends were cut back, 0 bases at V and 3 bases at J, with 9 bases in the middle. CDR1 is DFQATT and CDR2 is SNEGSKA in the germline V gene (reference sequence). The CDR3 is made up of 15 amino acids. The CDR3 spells CSARDRNLYNSPLHF. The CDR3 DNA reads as TGCAGTGCTAGAGATCGGAACCTCTATAATTCACCCCTCCACTTT.